The following is a T cell receptor beta chain sequence with its context. Antigen specificity is unknown. These data come from a study of Graves' ophthalmopathy and Graves' hyperthyroidism. General study results and limits: Its predictions of ophthalmopathy progression gave the model 55% to 71% sensitivity and about 72% specificity.

V was pared by 6 bases and J by 6 bases, with 29 bases between. Germline CDR1 is DFQATT and CDR2 is SNEGSKA (reference sequence). The CDR3 has 17 amino acids. CDR3 regions of TCR beta were amplified from RNA transcripts. HTBI primers were employed in first-round RT-PCR, then a second-round multiplex PCR followed. TCRdb re-analysed the multiplex PCR reads in MiXCR, keeping a single row per CDR3 protein. The table has around 1,000,000 distinct CDR3 sequences, about 40% seen once. This receptor was taken from an adult man with Graves' hyperthyroidism. V and J are TRBV20-1 and TRBJ1-2, with D possibly matching TRBD1 (5 bases). Input material: peripheral blood or thyroid tissue (not recorded which). The CDR3 region has the DNA TGCAGTGCCCTCCCGCAGCTGGGCACTTCCGGGGACGATGGCTACACCTTC. It yields the protein CSALPQLGTSGDDGYTF.